Listed below are T cell receptor beta chains from one sample, sequenced in a study of T cell repertoires in aging, cancer and after chemotherapy. In TCRdb, the multiplex PCR reads were re-called with MiXCR into one record per CDR3 protein. The table includes about 11,000 distinct CDR3 sequences, 25% to 35% detected once. Input material: blood. The source of these receptors is a human donor in good health. Both conserved end residues are part of each CDR3. Fields, in order: V gene, clone size, D gene, J gene, CDR3 protein, CDR3 DNA. The D gene is left open where the match is weak. Clone size appears in some rows only: once, few, many, or a class for an expanded clone.

>TRBV4-3|few|TRBD1|TRBJ1-2
CASSLRDSYGYTF
TGCGCCAGCAGCCTCCGGGACAGCTATGGCTACACCTTC
>TRBV6-2/TRBV6-3|NA|TRBD2|TRBJ2-1
CASRDPGLLGEQFF
TGTGCCAGCAGAGACCCGGGACTACTTGGTGAGCAGTTCTTC
>TRBV6-4|few|TRBD1|TRBJ1-5
CASSERQGQPQHF
TGTGCCAGCAGTGAGCGACAGGGCCAGCCCCAGCATTTT
>TRBV28|few|NA|TRBJ2-2
CASSFPLTGTNTGELFF
TGTGCCAGCAGTTTCCCCCTGACCGGGACTAACACCGGGGAGCTGTTTTTT
>TRBV28|NA|NA|TRBJ2-3
CASSSLVDSVTDTQYF
TGTGCCAGCAGTTCTTTAGTGGACAGTGTCACAGATACGCAGTATTTT
>TRBV6-1|NA|NA|TRBJ1-4
CASRQAGEKLFF
TGTGCCAGCAGGCAGGCGGGTGAAAAACTGTTTTTT
>TRBV5-4|few|NA|TRBJ2-3
CASSLDFGGTDTQYF
TGTGCCAGCAGCTTGGACTTCGGGGGCACAGATACGCAGTATTTT
>TRBV20-1|NA|NA|TRBJ2-3
CSAGSLGTDTQYF
TGCAGTGCTGGATCTCTGGGAACAGATACGCAGTATTTT
>TRBV20-1|NA|TRBD1|TRBJ2-7
CSAPDRGHLSYEQYF
TGCAGTGCCCCTGACAGGGGGCATCTCTCTTACGAGCAGTACTTC
>TRBV5-6|NA|NA|TRBJ1-6
CASSLLGNSPLHF
TGTGCCAGCAGCCTCCTGGGGAATTCACCCCTCCACTTT
>TRBV20-1|medium-sized|NA|TRBJ1-2
CSARGVIANYGYTF
TGCAGTGCTAGAGGTGTGATAGCTAACTATGGCTACACCTTC
>TRBV6-5|NA|TRBD2|TRBJ2-3
CASHPTSGGSTDTQYF
TGTGCCAGCCACCCGACTAGCGGTGGGAGCACAGATACGCAGTATTTT
>TRBV7-7|NA|NA|TRBJ2-7
CASSLDRQYEQYF
TGTGCTAGCAGCTTAGACCGACAATACGAGCAGTACTTC
>TRBV6-2/TRBV6-3|few|NA|TRBJ2-6
CASSYNSGANVLTF
TGTGCCAGCAGTTACAACTCTGGGGCCAACGTCCTGACTTTC
>TRBV20-1|few|TRBD2|TRBJ2-1
CSAWTSGRGIYNEQFF
TGCAGTGCATGGACTAGCGGGAGAGGGATATACAATGAGCAGTTCTTC
>TRBV28|NA|TRBD2|TRBJ2-2
CASSLLAGPPHGELFF
TGTGCCAGCAGTTTATTAGCGGGGCCCCCGCACGGGGAGCTGTTTTTT
>TRBV6-6|NA|NA|TRBJ2-5
CASSYIETQYF
TGTGCCAGCAGTTACATAGAGACCCAGTACTTC
>TRBV2|once|TRBD1|TRBJ2-7
CASWTGRSYEQYF
TGTGCCAGCTGGACAGGGCGTTCCTACGAGCAGTACTTC
>TRBV7-2|NA|NA|TRBJ2-7
CASSFDISSYEQYF
TGTGCCAGCAGCTTTGACATCAGCTCCTACGAGCAGTACTTC
>TRBV20-1|NA|TRBD2|TRBJ2-1
CSARGGGPFNEQFF
TGCAGTGCTAGAGGCGGGGGGCCCTTCAATGAGCAGTTCTTC
>TRBV5-5|few|TRBD2|TRBJ2-7
CAIHRRGDEQYF
TGTGCCATTCATCGTCGGGGGGACGAGCAGTACTTC
>TRBV7-2|few|TRBD1|TRBJ2-1
CASSLVGTGSNEQFF
TGTGCCAGCAGCTTAGTCGGGACAGGGTCCAATGAGCAGTTCTTC
>TRBV12-5|NA|NA|TRBJ1-1
CASGYPGGGTEAFF
TGTGCTAGTGGTTACCCGGGCGGAGGTACTGAAGCTTTCTTT
>TRBV5-1|NA|NA|TRBJ2-5
CASSLGQSPQETQYF
TGCGCCAGCAGCTTGGGACAGAGCCCCCAAGAGACCCAGTACTTC
>TRBV11-2|NA|TRBD2|TRBJ2-1
CASSSKETSGMIGEQFF
TGTGCCAGCAGCTCAAAGGAGACTAGCGGGATGATCGGTGAGCAGTTCTTC
>TRBV7-3|NA|TRBD2|TRBJ2-5
CASSLGSLAGPKRGETQYF
TGTGCCAGCAGCTTAGGGTCCCTAGCGGGACCTAAACGGGGAGAGACCCAGTACTTC
>TRBV12-3/TRBV12-4|NA|NA|TRBJ2-2
CASSLAFPNTGELFF
TGTGCCAGCAGTTTGGCTTTCCCGAACACCGGGGAGCTGTTTTTT
>TRBV6-2/TRBV6-3|once|TRBD2|TRBJ2-1
CASSSGLAGGVQFF
TGTGCAAGCAGTTCTGGACTAGCGGGGGGTGTGCAGTTCTTC
>TRBV28|NA|NA|TRBJ2-7
CASSFLGTRYYEQYF
TGTGCCAGCAGTTTCCTCGGGACACGATACTACGAGCAGTACTTC